These 24 T cell receptor beta chains were sequenced from one sample in a study of T cell changes during pregnancy in multiple sclerosis. Generated by immunoSEQ multiplex PCR, the TCRdb table keeps only in-frame clones and is missing some. This table holds tens of thousands of clones, roughly 93% found once. The material was peripheral blood, obtained in the third trimester of pregnancy. These receptors originate from a female donor with multiple sclerosis, enrolled in a pregnancy study.

The count of this clone is one. The V gene is TRBV5-4, the J gene TRBJ2-5, with 13 positions matching TRBD2. With 3 bases clipped from V and 2 bases from J, the junction kept 4 bases outside the gene matches. Germline lookup yields CDR1 SGHNT and CDR2 YYREEE (reference sequence). The CDR3 is 16 residues long. DNA of the CDR3: TGTGCCAGCAGCTCAGGACTAGCGGGGGCACAAGAGACCCAGTACTTC. Translating gives CASSSGLAGAQETQYF. Looking up the rest from reference TRBV5-4 and TRBJ2-5 gives the full variable domain: ETGVTQSPTHLIKTRGQQVTLRCSSQSGHNTVSWYQQALGQGPQFIFQYYREEENGRGNFPPRFSGLQFPNYSSELNVNALELDDSALYLCASSSGLAGAQETQYFGPGTRLLVL.

This clone was seen more than once but under ten times. This sequence joins TRBV7-2 and TRBJ1-5, with D perhaps TRBD1 (5 bases). The CDR3 is made up of 14 amino acids. Per germline, CDR1 SGHTA and CDR2 FQGNSA. Trimming pared 2 bases from V and 2 bases from J, leaving 7 bases between. DNA for the CDR3: TGTGCCAGCAGCTTACGGGGGGGCAATCAGCCCCAGCATTTT. As protein: CASSLRGGNQPQHF.

The rearrangement uses TRBV9 and TRBJ2-3, with TRBD2 identical over 10 bases. Germline lookup yields CDR1 SGDLS and CDR2 YYNGEE. The ends lost 4 bases at V and 2 bases at J; junction bases unmatched: 16. CDR3 size: 19 residues. CDR3 sequence: CASSTDGSPSGGPTDTQYF. The CDR3 DNA is TGTGCCAGCAGCACGGACGGGTCCCCTAGCGGGGGTCCCACAGATACGCAGTATTTT.

The gene calls are TRBV5-4 and TRBJ2-1, with 9 bases matching TRBD2. CDR3 length: 16 residues. Germline assignment: CDR1 SGHNT and CDR2 YYREEE (reference sequence). After removal of 0 bases from V and 6 bases from J, the junction contained 7 bases not matched to a gene. CDR3 loop: CASSLERAGGVNEQFF. In nucleotides, the CDR3 is TGTGCCAGCAGCTTGGAAAGGGCGGGGGGGGTCAATGAGCAGTTCTTC.

The J gene is TRBJ2-7, the V gene TRBV15; tentative D call: TRBD2 (7 bases). In germline, CDR1 is LNHNV, CDR2 YYDKDF (reference sequence). The V and J ends lost 4 bases and 0 bases respectively, with 16 bases between them. This CDR3 contains 16 residues. DNA for the CDR3: TGTGCCACCAGCAAGGGGACCGGGGGGCCCTCCTACGAGCAGTACTTC. It encodes CATSKGTGGPSYEQYF.

The chain joins TRBV7-9 to TRBJ1-1, with D possibly TRBD1 on 6 matching bases. The CDR3 runs 11 residues. V lost 3 bases, J lost 11 bases, and 10 bases lay in between. Germline CDR1 and CDR2: SEHNR and FQNEAQ (reference sequence). CDR3 DNA: TGTGCCAGCAGCTTCGCAGGGGAGGCTTTCTTT. The encoded protein is CASSFAGEAFF.

The chain joins TRBV18 to TRBJ1-4; D is unresolved. CDR3 size: 13 residues. With 5 bases removed from V and 1 base from J, the gap between germline ends came to 5 bases. Germline-derived CDR1 and CDR2 are KGHSH and LQKENI. CDR3 in DNA: TGTGCCAGCTCAGGGCAAACTAATGAAAAACTGTTTTTT. It translates to CASSGQTNEKLFF.

V usage is TRBV28 and J usage is TRBJ2-1, with 7 bases lining up with TRBD1. The CDR3 loop spans 15 amino acids. J gave up 9 bases and V 0 bases, and 8 bases lay outside the gene matches. CDR1 and CDR2 (germline): MDHEN, SYDVKM. CDR3 DNA: TGTGCCAGCAGTTTATGGGGGGACAGTTCAGGTGAGCAGTTCTTC. This sequence encodes CASSLWGDSSGEQFF.

The CDR3 DNA follows: TGCGCCAGCAGCTTAACTCCGGGACAGACCTACGAGCAGTACTTC. This encodes CASSLTPGQTYEQYF. V gene TRBV5-1 combines with J gene TRBJ2-7; TRBD1 matches at 7 bases. J was trimmed by 2 bases and V by 2 bases; bases with no gene match: 7. Germline-derived CDR1 and CDR2 are SGHRS and YFSETQ. CDR3 length: 15 residues.

V and J are TRBV7-2 and TRBJ1-3; 7 bases fit TRBD1. This CDR3 has 16 amino acids. The germline gives CDR1 SGHTA, CDR2 FQGNSA. V shed 5 bases and J 0 bases; nucleotides not matched to a gene: 7. This CDR3 reads CASSAWDSHSGNTIYF. CDR3 nucleotides: TGTGCCAGCAGCGCTTGGGACAGCCACTCTGGAAACACCATATATTTT.

V usage is TRBV7-3 and J usage is TRBJ2-1; D ambiguous. V was shortened by 4 bases and J by 6 bases, with 10 bases between the two germline ends. The CDR3 is 13 residues long. The V gene's germline CDR1 is SGHTA and CDR2 FQGTGA. CDR3 sequence: CASSSPTTNEQFF. For the CDR3, the DNA is TGTGCCAGCAGCTCTCCAACAACCAATGAGCAGTTCTTC.

This chain links TRBV9 with TRBJ2-5; D is perhaps TRBD2 (7 bases). This CDR3 spans 14 amino acids. CDR1 SGDLS and CDR2 YYNGEE come from the germline V gene. V lost 0 bases to trimming and J lost 5 bases, with 11 bases between them. In DNA, the CDR3 is TGTGCCAGCAGCGTAGTTGGGGGGGCGGAGACCCAGTACTTC. It translates to CASSVVGGAETQYF.

This chain links TRBV10-2 with TRBJ1-2; 7 bases fit TRBD1. The CDR3 length is 15 residues. From germline, CDR1 is WSHSY and CDR2 SAAADI. Trimming removed 6 bases from V and 2 bases from J; junction bases left unmatched: 9. The CDR3 reads CASRAQPTGNYGYTF. The CDR3 DNA reads TGCGCCAGCAGGGCTCAGCCGACAGGGAACTATGGCTACACCTTC.

The rearrangement links TRBV5-1 to TRBJ2-1, with a possible D match to TRBD2 (6 bases). V shed 6 bases and J shed 0 bases, with 10 bases lying between them. CDR3 length: 14 amino acids. CDR1 is SGHRS, CDR2 YFSETQ, per germline. CDR3 bases: TGCGCCAGCACTCATAGCGGCTCCTACAATGAGCAGTTCTTC. Residues: CASTHSGSYNEQFF.

The rearrangement joins TRBV15 to TRBJ1-5; 7 bases fit TRBD1. CDR3 length equals 15 residues. Germline trimming cut 5 bases from V and 5 bases from J; bases unmatched to any gene: 9. Germline V CDR1 and CDR2: LNHNV, YYDKDF (reference sequence). The CDR3 nucleotides are TGTGCCACCAGCGCACGACAGGGCTCCGATCAGCCCCAGCATTTT. This sequence encodes CATSARQGSDQPQHF.

The chain joins TRBV7-2 to TRBJ2-7; D possibly corresponds to TRBD2 (6 bases). The germline V and J ends were trimmed by 1 base and 3 bases, with 10 bases remaining between them. The CDR3 is 14 amino acids. Germline V gives CDR1 SGHTA, CDR2 FQGNSA. CDR3 amino acids: CASSLGQGLYEQYF. The CDR3 region has the DNA TGTGCCAGCAGCTTAGGTCAGGGACTCTACGAGCAGTACTTC.

Turning to this clone: The junction shows a germline mismatch at one end, possibly a read error. V and J are TRBV6-1 and TRBJ2-7; perhaps TRBD1 as D (6 bases). Looked up from germline, CDR1 is MNHNS and CDR2 is SASEGT. This CDR3 is built from 15 residues. This CDR3 is CASSESPDSSYEQYF. The CDR3 DNA is TGCGCCAGCAGTGAGTCCCCGGACAGCTCCTACGAGCAGTACTTC.

The chain has TRBV19 and TRBJ1-3; D possibly corresponds to TRBD1 (6 bases). CDR1 is LNHDA and CDR2 is SQIVND in the germline V gene (reference sequence). The CDR3 loop spans 17 amino acids. V lost 8 bases and J lost 4, with 24 bases in between. CDR3 region: CASRSQQGWQVGNTIYF. In nucleotides, the CDR3 is TGTGCCAGTCGCTCGCAACAGGGCTGGCAAGTAGGAAACACCATATATTTT.

The chain carries TRBV6-4 and TRBJ1-5, with a possible D match to TRBD1 (5 bases). The CDR3 is 14 amino acids. Trimming shortened V by 3 bases and J by 6 bases, and 12 bases separated the two germline ends. Germline lookup yields CDR1 MRHNA and CDR2 SNTAGT. The CDR3 is CASSEAGECQPQHF. For the CDR3, the DNA is TGTGCCAGCAGTGAGGCGGGGGAATGTCAGCCCCAGCATTTT.

This rearrangement joins TRBV2 to TRBJ1-2; D uncertain. The CDR3 is made up of 15 amino acids. V was clipped by 7 bases and J by 2 bases, with 17 bases between them. Germline V CDR1 and CDR2: SNHLY, FYNNEI. CDR3 in DNA: TGTGCCAGCATAGCCGGGAACACTGTCAACTATGGCTACACCTTC. Its protein product is CASIAGNTVNYGYTF.

The V and J genes are TRBV19 and TRBJ2-3; D unresolved. The CDR3 consists of 13 residues. V shed 2 bases and J shed 5 bases, with 8 bases lying between them. CDR1 and CDR2 (germline): LNHDA, SQIVND (reference sequence). CDR3 sequence reads: CASSIQAEDTQYF. The CDR3 region has the DNA TGTGCCAGTAGTATACAGGCTGAAGATACGCAGTATTTT.

The rearrangement joins TRBV2 to TRBJ1-5; 8 bases map to TRBD1. CDR1 SNHLY and CDR2 FYNNEI come from the germline V gene. V shed 2 bases and J 5 bases; nucleotides not matched to a gene: 2. The CDR3 is 14 amino acids. CDR3 sequence: CASSEQGADQPQHF. The CDR3 nucleotides read TGTGCCAGCAGTGAACAGGGGGCGGATCAGCCCCAGCATTTT. The full variable domain, rest sourced from reference TRBV2 and TRBJ1-5, is EPEVTQTPSHQVTQMGQEVILRCVPISNHLYFYWYRQILGQKVEFLVSFYNNEISEKSEIFDDQFSVERPDGSNFTLKIRSTKLEDSAMYFCASSEQGADQPQHFGDGTRLSIL.

V is TRBV9 and J is TRBJ2-1; 10 nucleotides match TRBD2. This CDR3 contains 17 residues. J was trimmed by 4 bases and V by 0 bases; bases with no gene match: 7. The germline V gene encodes CDR1 SGDLS and CDR2 YYNGEE. This CDR3 reads CASSVGIIAGGYNEQFF. CDR3 DNA: TGTGCCAGCAGCGTAGGAATAATAGCGGGGGGTTACAATGAGCAGTTCTTC.

The chain employs TRBV19 and TRBJ1-2; TRBD1 agrees at 7 bases. Germline CDR1 and CDR2: LNHDA and SQIVND (reference sequence). This CDR3 contains 14 residues. V shed 2 bases, J shed 4 bases, and the junction held 4 bases outside the gene matches. Written as DNA, the CDR3 is TGTGCCAGTAGTATATCCTCAGGGGGCTATGGCTACACCTTC. Its translation is CASSISSGGYGYTF.